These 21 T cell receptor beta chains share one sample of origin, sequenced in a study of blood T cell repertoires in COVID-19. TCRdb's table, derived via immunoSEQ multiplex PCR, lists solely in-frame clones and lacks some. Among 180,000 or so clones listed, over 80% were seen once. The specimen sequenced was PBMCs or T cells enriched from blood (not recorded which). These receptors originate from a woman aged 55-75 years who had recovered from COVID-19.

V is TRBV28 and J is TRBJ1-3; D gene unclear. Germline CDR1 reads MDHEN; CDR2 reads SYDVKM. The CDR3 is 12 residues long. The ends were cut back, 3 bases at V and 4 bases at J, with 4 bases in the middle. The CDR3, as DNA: TGTGCCAGCAGTTTCCCGGGAAACACCATATATTTT. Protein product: CASSFPGNTIYF.

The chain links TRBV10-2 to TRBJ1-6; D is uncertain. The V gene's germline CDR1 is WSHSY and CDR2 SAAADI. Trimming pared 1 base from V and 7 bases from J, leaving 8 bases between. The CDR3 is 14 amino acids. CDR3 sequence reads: CASSEFPRNSPLHF. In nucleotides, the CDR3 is TGCGCCAGCAGTGAGTTCCCCCGGAATTCACCCCTCCACTTT.

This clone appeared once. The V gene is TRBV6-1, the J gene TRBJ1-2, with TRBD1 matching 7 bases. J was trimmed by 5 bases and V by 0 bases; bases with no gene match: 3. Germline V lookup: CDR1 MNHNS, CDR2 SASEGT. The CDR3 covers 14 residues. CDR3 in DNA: TGTGCCAGCAGTGAAGCGATCAGGGGGTATGGCTACACCTTC. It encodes CASSEAIRGYGYTF.

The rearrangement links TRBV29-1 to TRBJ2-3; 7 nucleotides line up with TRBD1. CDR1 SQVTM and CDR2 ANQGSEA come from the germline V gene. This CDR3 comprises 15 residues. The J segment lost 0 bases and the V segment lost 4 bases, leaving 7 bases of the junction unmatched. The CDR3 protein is CSVAPGTASTDTQYF. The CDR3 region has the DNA TGCAGCGTTGCTCCCGGGACAGCAAGCACAGATACGCAGTATTTT.

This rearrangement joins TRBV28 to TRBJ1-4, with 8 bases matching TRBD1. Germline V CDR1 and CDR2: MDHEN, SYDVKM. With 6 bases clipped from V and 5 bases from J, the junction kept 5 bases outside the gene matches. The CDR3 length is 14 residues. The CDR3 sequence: CASRAGQENEKLFF. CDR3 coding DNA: TGTGCCAGCAGAGCGGGACAGGAAAATGAAAAACTGTTTTTT. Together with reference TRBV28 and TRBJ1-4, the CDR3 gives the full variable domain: DVKVTQSSRYLVKRTGEKVFLECVQDMDHENMFWYRQDPGLGLRLIYFSYDVKMKEKGDIPEGYSVSREKKERFSLILESASTNQTSMYLCASRAGQENEKLFFGSGTQLSVL.

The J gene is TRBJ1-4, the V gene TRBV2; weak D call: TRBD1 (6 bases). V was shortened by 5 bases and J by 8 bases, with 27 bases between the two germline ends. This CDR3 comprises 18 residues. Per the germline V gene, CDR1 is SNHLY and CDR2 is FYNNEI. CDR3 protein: CASSQSARGPDTGEKLFF. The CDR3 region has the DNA TGTGCCAGCAGTCAATCGGCCAGGGGCCCAGATACCGGAGAAAAACTGTTTTTT.

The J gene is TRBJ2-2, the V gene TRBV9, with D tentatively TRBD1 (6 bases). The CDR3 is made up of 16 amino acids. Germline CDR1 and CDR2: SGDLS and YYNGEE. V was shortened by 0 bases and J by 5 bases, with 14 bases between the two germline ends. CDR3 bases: TGTGCCAGCAGCGTAGCTGGGGACACCTTGACCGGGGAGCTGTTTTTT. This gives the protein CASSVAGDTLTGELFF.

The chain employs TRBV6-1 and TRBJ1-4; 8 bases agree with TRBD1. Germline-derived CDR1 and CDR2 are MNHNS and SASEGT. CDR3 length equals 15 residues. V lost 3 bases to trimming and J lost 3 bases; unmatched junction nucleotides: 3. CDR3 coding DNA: TGTGCCAGCAGTGAGGTGACAGGGGCTAATGAAAAACTGTTTTTT. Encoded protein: CASSEVTGANEKLFF.

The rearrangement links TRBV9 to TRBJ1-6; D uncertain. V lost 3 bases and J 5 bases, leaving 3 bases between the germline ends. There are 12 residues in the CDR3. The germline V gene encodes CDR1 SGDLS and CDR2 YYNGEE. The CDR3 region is CASSADNSPLHF. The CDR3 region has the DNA TGTGCCAGCAGCGCCGATAATTCACCCCTCCACTTT.

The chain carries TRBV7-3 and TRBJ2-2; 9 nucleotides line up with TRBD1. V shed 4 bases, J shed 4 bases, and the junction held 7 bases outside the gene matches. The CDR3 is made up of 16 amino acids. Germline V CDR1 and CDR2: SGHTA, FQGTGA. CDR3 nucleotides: TGTGCCAGCAGCTACTCCTCGGGACAGGGCACCGGGGAGCTGTTTTTT. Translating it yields CASSYSSGQGTGELFF.

The CDR3 sequence: CASSQDRGQRGTEAFF. The CDR3 DNA reads TGCGCCAGCAGCCAAGACCGGGGACAGCGAGGCACTGAAGCTTTCTTT. The V and J genes are TRBV4-1 and TRBJ1-1, with 7 bases that match TRBD1. J lost 4 bases, V lost 0 bases, and 8 bases had no gene match. Germline loops: CDR1 MGHRA, CDR2 YSYEKL. CDR3 length equals 16 residues.

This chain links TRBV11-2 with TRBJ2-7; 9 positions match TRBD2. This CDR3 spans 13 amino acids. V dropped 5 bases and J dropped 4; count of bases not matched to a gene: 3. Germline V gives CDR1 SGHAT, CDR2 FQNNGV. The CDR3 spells CASSISGGYEQYF. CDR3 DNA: TGTGCCAGCAGCATTAGCGGGGGTTACGAGCAGTACTTC.

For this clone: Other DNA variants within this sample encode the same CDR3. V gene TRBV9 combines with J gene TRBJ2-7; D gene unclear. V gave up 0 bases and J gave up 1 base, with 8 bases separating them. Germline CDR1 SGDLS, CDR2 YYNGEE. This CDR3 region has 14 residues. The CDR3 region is CASSVGPGSYEQYF. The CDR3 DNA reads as TGTGCCAGCAGCGTAGGACCCGGGTCCTACGAGCAGTACTTC.

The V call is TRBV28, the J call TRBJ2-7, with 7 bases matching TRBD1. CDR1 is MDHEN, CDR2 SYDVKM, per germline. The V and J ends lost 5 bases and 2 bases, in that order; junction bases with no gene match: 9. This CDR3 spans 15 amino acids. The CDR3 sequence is CASSLPGQPTYEQYF. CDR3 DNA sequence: TGTGCCAGCAGTCTACCGGGACAGCCTACCTACGAGCAGTACTTC.

CDR3: CASSSGGPETQYF. CDR3 nucleotides: TGTGCCAGCAGTTCGGGGGGGCCCGAGACCCAGTACTTC. This chain links TRBV6-6 with TRBJ2-5; TRBD2 matches 8 bases. V was clipped by 4 bases and J by 5 bases; unmatched bases: 3. CDR3 length: 13 amino acids. The germline V gene encodes CDR1 MNHNY and CDR2 SVGAGI (reference sequence).

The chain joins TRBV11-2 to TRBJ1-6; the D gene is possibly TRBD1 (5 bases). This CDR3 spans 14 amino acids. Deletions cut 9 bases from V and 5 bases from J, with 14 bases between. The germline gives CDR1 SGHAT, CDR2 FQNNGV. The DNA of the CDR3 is TGTGCCAGTAGGAGGGGATGGGATAATTCACCCCTCCACTTT. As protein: CASRRGWDNSPLHF.

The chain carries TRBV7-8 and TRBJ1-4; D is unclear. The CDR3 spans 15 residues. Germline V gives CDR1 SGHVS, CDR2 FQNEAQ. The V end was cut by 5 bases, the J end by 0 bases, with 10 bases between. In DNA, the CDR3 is TGTGCCAGCAGCCCCTGGGCATCAACTAATGAAAAACTGTTTTTT. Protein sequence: CASSPWASTNEKLFF.

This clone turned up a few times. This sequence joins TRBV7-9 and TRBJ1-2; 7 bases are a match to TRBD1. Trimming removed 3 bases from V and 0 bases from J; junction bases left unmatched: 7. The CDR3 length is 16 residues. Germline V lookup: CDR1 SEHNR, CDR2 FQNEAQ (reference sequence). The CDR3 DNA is TGTGCCAGCAGCTTCCCCGGACAGGAAACTAACTATGGCTACACCTTC. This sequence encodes CASSFPGQETNYGYTF.

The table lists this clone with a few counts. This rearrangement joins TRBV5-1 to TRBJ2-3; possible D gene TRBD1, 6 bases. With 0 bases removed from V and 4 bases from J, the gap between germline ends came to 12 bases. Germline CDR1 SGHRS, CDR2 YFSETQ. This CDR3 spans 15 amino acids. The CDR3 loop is CASSLAGQSADTQYF. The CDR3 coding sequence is TGCGCCAGCAGCTTGGCCGGACAGTCGGCAGATACGCAGTATTTT.

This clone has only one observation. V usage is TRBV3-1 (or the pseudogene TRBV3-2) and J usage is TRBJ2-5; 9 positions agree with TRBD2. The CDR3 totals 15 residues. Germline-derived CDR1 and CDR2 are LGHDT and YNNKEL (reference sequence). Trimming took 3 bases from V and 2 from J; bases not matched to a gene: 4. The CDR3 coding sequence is TGTGCCAGCAGCCAGGGGACTAGCCGACAAGAGACCCAGTACTTC. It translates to CASSQGTSRQETQYF.

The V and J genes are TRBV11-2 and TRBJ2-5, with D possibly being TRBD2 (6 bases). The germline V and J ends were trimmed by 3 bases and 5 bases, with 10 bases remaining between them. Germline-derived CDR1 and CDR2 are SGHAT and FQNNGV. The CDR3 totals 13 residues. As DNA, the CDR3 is TGTGCCAGCAGCTTGGAGGGGTGGGAGACCCAGTACTTC. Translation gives CASSLEGWETQYF.